This T cell receptor (beta chain) was obtained from a study of blood T cell repertoires in COVID-19. Whole-study context: COVID-19 samples, acute and convalescent, were from the United States, Italy and Spain. T cells, B-cell-depleted T cells, or PBMCs supplied cDNA or gDNA.

Seattle's enrolled individuals joined amid active infection and were then monitored longitudinally. Deletions cut 3 bases from V and 6 bases from J, with 8 bases between. This CDR3 comprises 12 residues. From germline, CDR1 is SGDLS and CDR2 YYNGEE. Authors' data handling: Reference gene primer amplification in the assay estimated nucleated cell counts. Only in-frame clones appear in the TCRdb table, and some are missing; sequencing was by immunoSEQ multiplex PCR. The V and J calls and clone size were taken over from that table, and D and trimming were inferred from the DNA. Among roughly 160,000 clones listed, roughly 90% were seen once.

The sequencing sample was made of peripheral blood. The rearrangement joins TRBV9 to TRBJ2-3, with D perhaps matching TRBD1 (6 bases). The origin of this receptor is a man between 18 and 35 years old with COVID-19, enrolled during active disease. Here the CDR3 reads CASSDGGDTQYF. For the CDR3, the DNA is TGTGCCAGCAGCGATGGGGGCGATACGCAGTATTTT. The full variable domain, in which reference TRBV9 and TRBJ2-3 provide the parts outside the CDR3, is DSGVTQTPKHLITATGQRVTLRCSPRSGDLSVYWYQQSLDQGLQFLIQYYNGEERAKGNILERFSAQQFPDLHSELNLSSLELGDSALYFCASSDGGDTQYFGPGTRLTVL.